Following are 27 T cell receptor beta chains from one sample sequenced in a study of regulatory dendritic cells for organ transplantation. Profiling relied on immunoSEQ multiplex PCR, and the TCRdb table lists in-frame clones only, not all of them. The sample consists of 25,000 to 30,000 clones, 75% to 80% of them appearing once. The sample was memory CD4+ T cells from blood. Specified subset: CD45RO+ memory T cells. The receptor source for this set is a human donor in good health.

This clone occurred once. V is TRBV18 and J is TRBJ1-1; no firm D call. V lost 4 bases to trimming and J lost 3 bases, with 9 bases between them. This CDR3 spans 13 amino acids. Germline V lookup: CDR1 KGHSH, CDR2 LQKENI. The chain's CDR3 is CASSLTRDTEAFF. CDR3 coding DNA: TGTGCCAGCTCACTTACCCGGGACACTGAAGCTTTCTTT.

The chain carries TRBV18 and TRBJ1-2; D might be TRBD1 (5 bases). V lost 3 bases to trimming and J lost 3 bases, with 14 bases between them. Germline V gives CDR1 KGHSH, CDR2 LQKENI. This CDR3 region has 15 residues. CDR3 protein: CASSPQTGSDYGYTF. For the CDR3, the DNA is TGTGCCAGCTCACCTCAAACAGGATCGGACTATGGCTACACCTTC.

The chain is built from TRBV6-5 and TRBJ1-5; D may be TRBD1 (6 bases). Per germline, CDR1 MNHEY and CDR2 SVGAGI. The CDR3 is 16 amino acids. The V end was cut by 4 bases, the J end by 1 base, with 14 bases between. The CDR3 coding sequence is TGTGCCAGCAGTTCCCTCCGAGGGGGGAGCAATCAGCCCCAGCATTTT. It encodes CASSSLRGGSNQPQHF.

There are a few counts of this clone. This rearrangement joins TRBV27 to TRBJ1-2, with 10 positions matching TRBD1. Unmatched junction bases numbered 3, after V lost 3 bases and J lost 5 bases. Germline CDR1 is MNHEY and CDR2 is SMNVEV (reference sequence). There are 14 residues in the CDR3. CDR3 nucleotides: TGTGCCAGCAGTTTCGGGACAGGGGATTATGGCTACACCTTC. Translating gives CASSFGTGDYGYTF.

The rearrangement links TRBV19 to TRBJ2-3; 7 nucleotides agree with TRBD1. With V trimmed by 5 bases and J by 6 bases, 11 bases remained unmatched. Germline V CDR1 and CDR2: LNHDA, SQIVND (reference sequence). This CDR3 is 15 amino acids long. The DNA for the CDR3 is TGTGCCAGTAGTGTCGGGACAGCCCGAGGGGATACGCAGTATTTT. Amino acid sequence: CASSVGTARGDTQYF.

The V call is TRBV7-9, the J call TRBJ1-3; the D is unclear. Germline V gene lookup returns CDR1 SEHNR and CDR2 FQNEAQ (reference sequence). The CDR3 extends over 14 amino acids. V lost 1 base and J 0 bases, leaving 4 bases between the germline ends. The chain's CDR3 is CASSLGHSGNTIYF. CDR3 bases: TGTGCCAGCAGCTTAGGACACTCTGGAAACACCATATATTTT.

V usage is TRBV6-5 and J usage is TRBJ1-6; 8 bases align to TRBD1. Germline CDR1 and CDR2: MNHEY and SVGAGI. Trimming took 5 bases from V and 9 from J; bases not matched to a gene: 9. CDR3 length: 15 amino acids. The CDR3 sequence: CASSRYGQGTSPLHF. CDR3 coding DNA: TGTGCCAGCAGTCGATATGGACAGGGTACTTCACCCCTCCACTTT.

The chain carries TRBV9 and TRBJ2-3, with D uncertain. CDR3 length: 13 residues. Germline CDR1 is SGDLS and CDR2 is YYNGEE. V lost 4 bases, J lost 2 bases, and 8 bases lay in between. The CDR3 DNA follows: TGTGCCAGCAGCAGTCGGTACACAGATACGCAGTATTTT. It specifies CASSSRYTDTQYF. Variable domain in full (rest from reference TRBV9 and TRBJ2-3): DSGVTQTPKHLITATGQRVTLRCSPRSGDLSVYWYQQSLDQGLQFLIQYYNGEERAKGNILERFSAQQFPDLHSELNLSSLELGDSALYFCASSSRYTDTQYFGPGTRLTVL.

The genes are TRBV27 and TRBJ1-2; possibly TRBD1 for D (5 bases). Germline CDR1 MNHEY, CDR2 SMNVEV (reference sequence). The CDR3 is 12 amino acids. Deletions cut 6 bases from V and 5 bases from J, with 10 bases between. The CDR3 region is CASSWDGYGYTF. Here the CDR3 DNA reads TGTGCCAGCAGCTGGGACGGGTATGGCTACACCTTC.

This chain links TRBV7-2 with TRBJ2-2; D possibly corresponds to TRBD2 (5 bases). The CDR3 has 18 residues. The germline V gene encodes CDR1 SGHTA and CDR2 FQGNSA. Trimming pared 7 bases from V and 0 bases from J, leaving 21 bases between. This CDR3 is CASTLRVGAGPNTGELFF. CDR3 coding DNA: TGTGCCAGCACCCTGAGGGTGGGCGCGGGCCCGAACACCGGGGAGCTGTTTTTT.

CDR3: CASSPQGDYGYTF. The CDR3 nucleotides are TGTGCCAGCTCACCACAGGGGGACTATGGCTACACCTTC. The rearrangement uses TRBV18 and TRBJ1-2; D possibly corresponds to TRBD1 (6 bases). CDR1 and CDR2 from the germline V gene are KGHSH and LQKENI. The CDR3 loop spans 13 amino acids. Trimming cost V 1 base and J 3 bases, with 6 bases left between them.

CDR3 sequence: CASSVAIQGANTEAFF. The CDR3 DNA reads TGTGCCAGCAGCGTAGCTATTCAGGGGGCGAACACTGAAGCTTTCTTT. The chain recombines TRBV9 with TRBJ1-1, with TRBD1 matching over 8 bases. Germline CDR1 SGDLS, CDR2 YYNGEE. This CDR3 spans 16 amino acids. J was trimmed by 1 base and V by 0 bases; bases with no gene match: 5.

The chain joins TRBV6-6 to TRBJ2-1; 14 bases fit TRBD2. The CDR3 consists of 15 residues. Germline lookup yields CDR1 MNHNY and CDR2 SVGAGI (reference sequence). Unmatched junction bases numbered 9, after V lost 11 bases and J lost 6 bases. The DNA of the CDR3 is TGTGCCTGTAACCCAGGGACTAGCGGGAGCAATGAGCAGTTCTTC. Its translation is CACNPGTSGSNEQFF.

This chain links TRBV30 with TRBJ1-2; 10 bases match TRBD1. The junction had 13 bases not matched to a gene; V was cut back by 5 bases and J by 7 bases. CDR1 GTSNPN and CDR2 SVGIG come from the germline V gene (reference sequence). This CDR3 spans 15 amino acids. The DNA of the CDR3 is TGTGCCTGGTCCCGGGACAGGGGCGAGAGGGGTGGCTACACCTTC. Its translation is CAWSRDRGERGGYTF. Full variable domain (missing parts from reference TRBV30 and TRBJ1-2): SQTIHQWPATLVQPVGSPLSLECTVEGTSNPNLYWYRQAAGRGLQLLFYSVGIGQISSEVPQNLSASRPQDRQFILSSKKLLLSDSGFYLCAWSRDRGERGGYTFGSGTRLTVV.

The CDR3 nucleotides read TGTGCCAGCAGTGACCTACTAGCGGGAAAACAAGAGACCCAGTACTTC. Translated: CASSDLLAGKQETQYF. The genes are TRBV2 and TRBJ2-5; 10 bases are shared with TRBD2. Germline assignment: CDR1 SNHLY and CDR2 FYNNEI. The CDR3 sequence is 16 residues long. After removal of 3 bases from V and 2 bases from J, the junction contained 6 bases not matched to a gene.

The chain combines TRBV11-2 with TRBJ2-3, with a possible D match to TRBD1 (6 bases). The V end was cut by 1 base, the J end by 5 bases, with 13 bases between. There are 15 residues in the CDR3. CDR1 is SGHAT and CDR2 is FQNNGV in the germline V gene. The CDR3 loop is CASSLGDTRGDTQYF. The CDR3 DNA reads TGTGCCAGCAGCTTAGGGGACACTCGAGGAGATACGCAGTATTTT.

The V gene is TRBV6-5, the J gene TRBJ1-2, with TRBD1 matching over 7 bases. Looked up from germline, CDR1 is MNHEY and CDR2 is SVGAGI. V lost 6 bases, J lost 2 bases, and 6 bases stayed unmatched. The CDR3 covers 14 residues. The CDR3 loop reads CASSPGQANYGYTF. The CDR3 DNA sequence: TGTGCCAGCAGCCCCGGACAGGCGAACTATGGCTACACCTTC.

This rearrangement joins TRBV18 to TRBJ2-3; possibly TRBD1 for D (6 bases). Germline CDR1 KGHSH, CDR2 LQKENI. The V gene lost 2 bases and the J gene lost 1 base, with 16 bases spanning the gap. The CDR3 sequence is 17 residues long. CDR3 in amino acids: CASSPGLGGDGTDTQYF. DNA of the CDR3: TGTGCCAGCTCACCAGGATTAGGGGGAGATGGCACAGATACGCAGTATTTT.

The V call is TRBV2, the J call TRBJ2-1; 9 nucleotides match TRBD1. V gave up 7 bases and J gave up 4 bases; unmatched junction bases: 8. The CDR3 has 15 residues. Germline loops: CDR1 SNHLY, CDR2 FYNNEI. DNA of the CDR3: TGTGCCAGCACCCAACAGGGGGCGAGTTACAATGAGCAGTTCTTC. It specifies CASTQQGASYNEQFF.

This chain joins TRBV19 and TRBJ2-7, with TRBD2 identical over 9 bases. The V gene's germline CDR1 is LNHDA and CDR2 SQIVND (reference sequence). The junction had 3 bases not matched to a gene; V was cut back by 3 bases and J by 0 bases. This CDR3 has 15 residues. CDR3 DNA sequence: TGTGCCAGTAGTATGAAGCGGGAGGCCTCCTACGAGCAGTACTTC. Protein sequence: CASSMKREASYEQYF.

The chain uses TRBV4-3 and TRBJ1-1; D is uncertain. CDR3 length: 14 amino acids. The germline V gene encodes CDR1 LGHNA and CDR2 YSLEER. Trimming removed 1 base at V and 6 bases at J, with 12 bases between. The CDR3 DNA reads as TGCGCCAGCAGCCAAGCTTCCGAAATCTCTGAAGCTTTCTTT. Translated: CASSQASEISEAFF.

The chain is built from TRBV18 and TRBJ2-7; 10 bases line up with TRBD1. There are 13 residues in the CDR3. The V gene end was trimmed by 3 bases and the J gene end by 6 bases; junction bases not matched to a gene: 2. Germline CDR1 reads KGHSH; CDR2 reads LQKENI. This chain's CDR3 is CASSPTGGPEQYF. The CDR3 DNA sequence: TGTGCCAGCTCACCGACAGGGGGCCCCGAGCAGTACTTC.

Only a few counts were recorded for this clone. V gene TRBV23-1 combines with J gene TRBJ2-5, with D possibly being TRBD2 (5 bases). TRBV23-1 is given ORF status, its function remaining uncertain. This CDR3 region has 16 residues. The V end lost 8 bases, the J end lost 7 bases, and 26 bases lay between the germline ends. This CDR3 reads CASPTGRVRWIGTQYF. The CDR3 region has the DNA TGCGCCAGCCCTACCGGGCGGGTGCGGTGGATAGGGACCCAGTACTTC.

The chain carries TRBV6-5 and TRBJ2-4, with unresolved D. Germline V CDR1 and CDR2: MNHEY, SVGAGI. Between the trimmed V and J ends, which lost 6 bases and 6 bases, there was a span of 6 bases. The CDR3 is 11 amino acids. CDR3 DNA: TGTGCCAGCAGCCACGGAAACATTCAGTACTTC. As protein: CASSHGNIQYF.

Points on this clone: Other DNA sequences in the sample encode the same CDR3. The V and J genes are TRBV27 and TRBJ2-5; 9 bases agree with TRBD2. The CDR3 runs 13 residues. Trimming removed 2 bases from V and 5 bases from J; junction bases left unmatched: 0. Germline-derived CDR1 and CDR2 are MNHEY and SMNVEV (reference sequence). CDR3 sequence (DNA): TGTGCCAGCAGTTTAGCGGGGGGGGAGACCCAGTACTTC. Translating it yields CASSLAGGETQYF.

The rearrangement joins TRBV7-3 to TRBJ2-3; 8 nucleotides agree with TRBD2. Germline V gene lookup returns CDR1 SGHTA and CDR2 FQGTGA. There are 15 residues in the CDR3. Trimming cost V 4 bases and J 1 base; bases outside gene matches: 4. The CDR3 reads CASSYSSGGTDTQYF. CDR3 bases: TGTGCCAGCAGCTATAGTAGCGGGGGCACAGATACGCAGTATTTT.

In its sample, this clone was seen once. The chain has TRBV6-6 and TRBJ2-1; TRBD1 matches at 7 bases. This CDR3 spans 16 amino acids. CDR1 MNHNY and CDR2 SVGAGI come from the germline V gene (reference sequence). The J segment lost 0 bases and the V segment lost 10 bases, leaving 12 bases of the junction unmatched. The CDR3 coding sequence is TGTGCCACAGACCCTAGGGGGCAAAGCTCCTACAATGAGCAGTTCTTC. Encoded protein: CATDPRGQSSYNEQFF.